This T cell receptor (beta chain) was identified during a study of prognosis after radiotherapy for stage I lung cancer. Study details: Oligometastatic NSCLC after surgical resection of the primary tumor was present in roughly five patients, while newly diagnosed primary stage I lung tumors were present in over 13. The study's findings and limits: Determination of whether the expanded TCR clones were tumor-specific was not performed.

TCR beta CDR3 amplification from genomic DNA was performed by two-round multiplex PCR. First-round PCR employed TRBV- and TRBJ-specific primers for each gene. From the multiplex PCR reads, TCRdb called clonotypes with MiXCR, one entry per CDR3 protein. The data show around 16,000 distinct CDR3 sequences, approximately 45% seen once. Only a few counts were recorded for this clonotype. Its antigen is not known. A volume of 5 to 6 milliliters of peripheral blood was collected by draw at each of two time points. Germline V gene sequence: CDR1 WSHSY, CDR2 SAAADI. The V end lost 2 bases, the J end lost 8 bases, and 9 bases lay between the germline ends. CDR3 length: 13 residues.

The material was PBMCs, obtained before or after stereotactic body radiation therapy (not recorded which). This TCR came from a donor over 45 with non-small cell lung cancer. The gene calls are TRBV10-2 and TRBJ1-4, with D uncertain. The CDR3 nucleotides read TGCGCCAGCAGTGAGAAGGCCAGAGAAAAACTGTTTTTT. Translation: CASSEKAREKLFF.